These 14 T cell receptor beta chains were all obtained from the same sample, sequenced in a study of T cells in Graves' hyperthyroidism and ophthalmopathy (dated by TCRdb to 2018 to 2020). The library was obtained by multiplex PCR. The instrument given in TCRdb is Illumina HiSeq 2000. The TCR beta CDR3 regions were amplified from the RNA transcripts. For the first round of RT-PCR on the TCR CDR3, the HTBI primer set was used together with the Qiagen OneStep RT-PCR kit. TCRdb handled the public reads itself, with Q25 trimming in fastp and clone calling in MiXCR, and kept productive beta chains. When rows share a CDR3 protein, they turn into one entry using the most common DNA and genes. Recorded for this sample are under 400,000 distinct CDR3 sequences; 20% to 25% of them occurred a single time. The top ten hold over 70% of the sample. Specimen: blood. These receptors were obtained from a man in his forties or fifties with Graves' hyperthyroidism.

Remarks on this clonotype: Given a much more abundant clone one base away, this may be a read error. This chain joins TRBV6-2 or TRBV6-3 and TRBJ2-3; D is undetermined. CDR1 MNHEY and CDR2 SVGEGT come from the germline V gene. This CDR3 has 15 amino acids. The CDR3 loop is CASSSGKAITDTRYF. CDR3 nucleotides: TGTGCCAGCAGTTCCGGTAAGGCCATCACAGATACGCGGTATTTT.

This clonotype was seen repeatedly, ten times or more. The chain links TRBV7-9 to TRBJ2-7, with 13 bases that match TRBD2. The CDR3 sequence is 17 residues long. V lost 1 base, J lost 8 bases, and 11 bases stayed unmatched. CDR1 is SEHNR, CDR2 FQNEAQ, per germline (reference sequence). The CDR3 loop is CASSLGGTSGNIRKQYF. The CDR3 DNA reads TGTGCCAGCAGCTTAGGGGGGACTAGCGGGAACATACGGAAGCAGTACTTC.

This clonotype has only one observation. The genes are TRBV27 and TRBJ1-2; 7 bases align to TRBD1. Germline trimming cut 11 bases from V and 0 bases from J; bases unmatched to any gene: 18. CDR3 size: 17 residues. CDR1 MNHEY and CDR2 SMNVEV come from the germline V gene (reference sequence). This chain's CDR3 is CAWSVPRGWTTNYGYTF. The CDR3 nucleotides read TGTGCCTGGAGTGTACCCAGGGGGTGGACAACTAACTATGGCTACACCTTC.

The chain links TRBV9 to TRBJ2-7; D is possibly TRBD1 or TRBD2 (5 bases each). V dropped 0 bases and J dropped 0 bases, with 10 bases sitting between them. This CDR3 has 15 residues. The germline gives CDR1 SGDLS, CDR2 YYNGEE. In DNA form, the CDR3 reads TGTGCCAGCAGCGTAGGTACGGGACGCTCCTACGAGCAGTACTTC. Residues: CASSVGTGRSYEQYF.

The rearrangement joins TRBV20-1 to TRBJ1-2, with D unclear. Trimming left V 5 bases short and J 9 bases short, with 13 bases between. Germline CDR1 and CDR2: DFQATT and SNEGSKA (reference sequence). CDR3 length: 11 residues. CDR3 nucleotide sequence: TGCAGTGCTGCCGGCCCACAAAGCTACACCTTC. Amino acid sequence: CSAAGPQSYTF.

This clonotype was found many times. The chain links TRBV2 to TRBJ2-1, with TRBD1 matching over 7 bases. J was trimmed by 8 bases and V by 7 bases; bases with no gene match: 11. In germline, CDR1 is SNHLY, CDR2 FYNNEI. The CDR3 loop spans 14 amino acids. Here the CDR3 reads CASNPRQGRDEQFF. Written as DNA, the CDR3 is TGTGCCAGCAACCCCCGACAGGGACGCGATGAGCAGTTCTTC.

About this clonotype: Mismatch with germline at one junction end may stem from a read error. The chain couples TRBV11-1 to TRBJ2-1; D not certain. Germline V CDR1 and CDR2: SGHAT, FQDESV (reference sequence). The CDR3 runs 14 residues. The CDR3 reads CASSRLNEYNEQFF. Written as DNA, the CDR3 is TGCGCCAGCAGCCGCCTAAATGAATACAATGAGCAGTTCTTC. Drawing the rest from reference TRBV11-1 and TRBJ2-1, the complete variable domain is EAEVAQSPRYKITEKSQAVAFWCDPISGHATLYWYRQILGQGPELLVQFQDESVVDDSQLPKDRFSAERLKGVDSTLKIQPAELGDSAMYLCASSRLNEYNEQFFGPGTRLTVL.

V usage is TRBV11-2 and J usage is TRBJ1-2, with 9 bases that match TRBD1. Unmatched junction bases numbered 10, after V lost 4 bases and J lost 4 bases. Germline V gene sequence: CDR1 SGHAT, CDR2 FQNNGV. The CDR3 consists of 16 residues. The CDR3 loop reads CASSSDRGRIGYGYTF. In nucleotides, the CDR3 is TGTGCCAGCAGCTCGGACAGGGGAAGGATTGGCTATGGCTACACCTTC.

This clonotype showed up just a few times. The CDR3 is CASSLQRANTGELFF. CDR3 DNA sequence: TGTGCCAGCAGTTTACAAAGAGCGAACACCGGGGAGCTGTTTTTT. The rearrangement links TRBV27 to TRBJ2-2; D is unresolved. Trimming shortened V by 2 bases and J by 0 bases, and 7 bases separated the two germline ends. The germline V gene encodes CDR1 MNHEY and CDR2 SMNVEV (reference sequence). This CDR3 region has 15 residues.

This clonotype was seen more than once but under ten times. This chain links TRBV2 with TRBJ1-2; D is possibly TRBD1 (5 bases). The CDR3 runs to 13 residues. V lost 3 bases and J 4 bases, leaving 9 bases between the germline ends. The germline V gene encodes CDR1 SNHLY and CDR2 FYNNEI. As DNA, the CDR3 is TGTGCCAGCAGTGATACAGGTCTCTATGGCTACACCTTC. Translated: CASSDTGLYGYTF. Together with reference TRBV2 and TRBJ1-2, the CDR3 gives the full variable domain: EPEVTQTPSHQVTQMGQEVILRCVPISNHLYFYWYRQILGQKVEFLVSFYNNEISEKSEIFDDQFSVERPDGSNFTLKIRSTKLEDSAMYFCASSDTGLYGYTFGSGTRLTVV.

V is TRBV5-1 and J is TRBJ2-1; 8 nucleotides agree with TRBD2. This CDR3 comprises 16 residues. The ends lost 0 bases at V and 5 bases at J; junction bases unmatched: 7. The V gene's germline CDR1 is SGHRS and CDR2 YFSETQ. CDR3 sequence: CASSLGLAGADNEQFF. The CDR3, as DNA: TGCGCCAGCAGCTTGGGGCTAGCGGGCGCCGACAATGAGCAGTTCTTC.

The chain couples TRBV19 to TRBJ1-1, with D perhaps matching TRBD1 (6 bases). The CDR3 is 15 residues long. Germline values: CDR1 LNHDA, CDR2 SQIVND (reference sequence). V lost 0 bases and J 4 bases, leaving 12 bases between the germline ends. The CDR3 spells CASSIDRKGGTEAFF. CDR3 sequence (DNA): TGTGCCAGTAGTATAGATCGGAAAGGGGGCACTGAAGCTTTCTTT.

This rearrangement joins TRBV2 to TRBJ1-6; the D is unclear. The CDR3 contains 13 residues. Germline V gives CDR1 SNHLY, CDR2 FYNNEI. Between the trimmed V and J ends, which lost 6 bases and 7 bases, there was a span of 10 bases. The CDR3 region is CASSDLRNSPLHF. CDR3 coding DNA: TGTGCCAGCAGCGATTTAAGGAATTCACCCCTCCACTTT.

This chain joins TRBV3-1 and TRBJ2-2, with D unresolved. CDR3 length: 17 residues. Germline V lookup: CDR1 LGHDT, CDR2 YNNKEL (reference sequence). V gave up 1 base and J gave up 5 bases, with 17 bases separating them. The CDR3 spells CASSQVRLSLGTGELFF. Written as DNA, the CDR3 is TGTGCCAGCAGCCAAGTGCGTCTGAGCCTCGGGACCGGGGAGCTGTTTTTT.